The source of this T cell receptor beta chain is a study of T cells after yellow fever vaccination. Whole-study findings and limits: Post-booster repertoires contained most primary-vaccination clones again (about 95% CD4, 88% CD8).

The CDR3 consists of 14 residues. Germline-derived CDR1 and CDR2 are ENHRY and SYGVKD. Trimming removed 5 bases from V and 6 bases from J; junction bases left unmatched: 2. This clonotype has a count of ten or more. As yet, its antigen is unknown. As TCR cDNA was made by 5'RACE template switching, a universal primer site and UMIs were added. TCRdb re-analysed the 5' RACE reads in MiXCR, keeping a single row per CDR3 protein. The table records about 580,000 distinct CDR3 sequences, roughly a sixth of them present only once. The input for sequencing was PBMCs, taken about 5 days after the first yellow fever vaccination. This chain links TRBV10-3 with TRBJ1-6, with 9 bases aligning to TRBD1. This TCR came from a man in his late teens or twenties who received the YFV17D yellow fever vaccine. DNA of the CDR3: TGTGCCATCAGTCCGGACAGGGGTAATTCACCCCTCCACTTT. This gives the protein CAISPDRGNSPLHF.